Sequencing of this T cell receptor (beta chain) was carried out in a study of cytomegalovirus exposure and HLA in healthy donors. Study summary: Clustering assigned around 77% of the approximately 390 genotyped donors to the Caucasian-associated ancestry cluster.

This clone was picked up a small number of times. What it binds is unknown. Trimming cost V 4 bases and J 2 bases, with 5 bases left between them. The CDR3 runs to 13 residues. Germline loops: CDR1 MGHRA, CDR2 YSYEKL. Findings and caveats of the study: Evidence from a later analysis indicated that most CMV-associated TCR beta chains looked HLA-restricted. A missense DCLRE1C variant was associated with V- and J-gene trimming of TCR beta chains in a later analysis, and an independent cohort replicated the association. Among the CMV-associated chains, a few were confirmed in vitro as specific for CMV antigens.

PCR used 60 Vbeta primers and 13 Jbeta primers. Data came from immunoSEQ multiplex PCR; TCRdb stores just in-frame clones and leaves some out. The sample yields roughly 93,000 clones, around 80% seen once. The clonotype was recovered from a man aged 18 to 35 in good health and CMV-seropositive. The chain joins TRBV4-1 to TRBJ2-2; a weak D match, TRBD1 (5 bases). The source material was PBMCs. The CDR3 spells CASSRGNTGELFF. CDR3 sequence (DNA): TGCGCCAGCAGCCGGGGCAACACCGGGGAGCTGTTTTTT.